This entry is about one T cell receptor (beta chain). This receptor's antigen is unknown. No base-level quality is on record; no much larger clone is a single base apart. The data stem from a study of siplizumab effects on memory and regulatory T cells (dated by TCRdb to about 2019). For context, the study as a whole: The effect of the anti-CD2 antibody siplizumab on alloreactive T-cell subsets was examined in allogeneic mixed lymphocyte reactions constructed from human PBMCs. What the research found in general, with its limitations: Compared with memory T cells, unstimulated naive T cells appeared more diverse, and naive cells seemed to make a substantial contribution to the alloresponse. Whether proliferating Tregs from siplizumab cultures actually had suppressive function was not functionally confirmed. Siplizumab significantly lowered the cumulative frequency of alloreactive sequences that could be traced to unstimulated CD4+ memory T cells. Roughly 80-95% of proliferating CD4+ or CD8+ clones could not be assigned a naive or memory phenotype. Among mappable alloreactive CD4+ clones, the Treg-derived fraction averaged approximately 72% with siplizumab versus roughly 29% in control reactions. Because sequences below about 10^-5 frequency were poorly captured, only a minor fraction of alloreactive clones could be mapped to unstimulated subsets.

Receptors were amplified or captured by the immunoSEQ multiplex PCR assay. Each sample had some 96,000 TCR templates assayed by the deep sequencing platform. Genomic DNA extracted from sorted T cells was used for TCRbeta CDR3 sequencing. Concerning the study's data processing: Clonal analysis of TCRbeta CDR3 data was done in the R programming language. Alloreactive CD4+ and CD8+ clones were identified by comparing unstimulated samples to CFSE-low samples taken after the reaction. Regulatory or non-regulatory origin was assigned to alloreactive CD4+ clones by matching of sequences to sorted unstimulated Treg and non-Treg repertoires. Held by TCRdb, this immuneACCESS table contains in-frame sequences only and omits some clones. Under half of the omission traces to an unresolved V gene where checked; the cause of the rest is unknown. The V and J calls and clone size were taken over from that table, and D and trimming were inferred from the DNA. The sample table contains tens of thousands of clones; only one count was recorded for over 80% of them. The ten most abundant clones make up more than 3.5% of the sample.

Additional sequencing covered unstimulated subsets from three donor pairs, namely CD8+ effector memory, CD4+ naive, CD8+ TEMRA, CD4+ memory and CD8+ naive. TCRbeta CDR3 sequencing was performed on sorted unstimulated T cells and on proliferating T cells recovered from mixed lymphocyte reactions. Fresh whole blood from 9 to 11 HLA-typed healthy donors was used to isolate PBMCs. The sequencing sample was made of memory CD4+ T cells sorted from blood. Reading the label with the study, this specimen's cell subset or site is: unstimulated CD4+ memory T cells. This clonotype was sampled from a human donor in good health.

The bases are TGTGCCAGCAGGACAGGGTCGGGTGTGCAGCCCCAGCATTTT. Its protein product is CASRTGSGVQPQHF. The receptor chain draws on TRBV6-5 and TRBJ1-5, with TRBD1 matching 7 junction bases. From the cysteine up to the phenylalanine, the CDR3 has a length of 14 residues. Only the CDR3 DNA is retained, 42 bases long and in frame from the first base. Unmatched junction bases come to 9, with V trimmed by 6 bases and J by 7 bases. CDR1 and CDR2 are drawn from the germline V gene: MNHEY, SVGAGI.